The 8 T cell receptor beta chains reported below all come from one sample, sequenced in a study of blood T cell repertoires in COVID-19. Clones were read by immunoSEQ multiplex PCR, and TCRdb kept only the in-frame ones, dropping some. The table lists some 97,000 clones, approximately 85% of them singletons, with more than 5.5% in the top ten. The sequenced material came from peripheral blood. All receptors derive from a woman aged 55 to 70 with acute or convalescent COVID-19.

The chain combines TRBV6-6 with TRBJ1-1; no clear D gene. The CDR3 sequence is 13 residues long. Germline assignment: CDR1 MNHNY and CDR2 SVGAGI (reference sequence). Between the trimmed V and J ends, which lost 10 bases and 0 bases, there was a span of 12 bases. CDR3 amino acids: CATCGRMNTEAFF. In nucleotides, the CDR3 is TGTGCCACCTGCGGGCGGATGAACACTGAAGCTTTCTTT.

The V gene is TRBV4-2, the J gene TRBJ1-5, with D maybe TRBD1 (5 bases). Trimming took off 0 bases at V and 1 base at J, with 7 bases between the two ends. CDR3 length: 15 amino acids. Germline V gene lookup returns CDR1 LGHNA and CDR2 YNFKEQ. The CDR3 coding sequence is TGTGCCAGCAGCCAAGACGCAGGGAGCAATCAGCCCCAGCATTTT. It translates to CASSQDAGSNQPQHF.

J is TRBJ1-3 and V is TRBV3-1 (or the pseudogene TRBV3-2); 10 positions match TRBD1. Germline CDR1 LGHDT, CDR2 YNNKEL (reference sequence). V lost 1 base and J lost 6; bases outside the gene matches: 6. The CDR3 runs 16 residues. The DNA for the CDR3 is TGTGCCAGCAGCCAAGCCGACAGGGGGCTCCTAAACACCATATATTTT. Amino acids: CASSQADRGLLNTIYF.

This clone was observed a handful of times. The chain joins TRBV11-3 to TRBJ2-1, with D possibly TRBD2 on 5 matching bases. This CDR3 spans 13 amino acids. Germline-derived CDR1 and CDR2 are SGHNT and YENEEA. Trimming shortened V by 5 bases and J by 6 bases, and 11 bases separated the two germline ends. Here the CDR3 DNA reads TGTGCCAGCAGCCCTGGACTGGCCAATGAGCAGTTCTTC. Amino acid sequence: CASSPGLANEQFF.

The rearrangement links TRBV6-5 to TRBJ2-7; no clear D gene. Looked up from germline, CDR1 is MNHEY and CDR2 is SVGAGI. The CDR3 runs 12 residues. The V end lost 4 bases, the J end lost 0 bases, and 4 bases lay between the germline ends. DNA of the CDR3: TGTGCCAGCAGTTTAGTCTCCTACGAGCAGTACTTC. Its protein is CASSLVSYEQYF.

This clone was seen only a few times. The genes are TRBV5-1 and TRBJ1-1; no clear D gene. Germline V lookup: CDR1 SGHRS, CDR2 YFSETQ. The V end was cut by 2 bases, the J end by 2 bases, with 10 bases between. The CDR3 contains 14 residues. Here the CDR3 reads CASSLLGLNTEAFF. Here the CDR3 DNA reads TGCGCCAGCAGCTTATTGGGCCTAAACACTGAAGCTTTCTTT.

A single count supports this clone. The V gene is TRBV11-2, the J gene TRBJ2-2, with D perhaps TRBD1 (5 bases). V shed 5 bases and J shed 0 bases, with 13 bases lying between them. The germline CDR1 and CDR2 sequences are SGHAT and FQNNGV. CDR3 length: 16 amino acids. The CDR3 here is CASSPRQISNTGELFF. CDR3 coding DNA: TGTGCCAGCAGCCCCAGACAGATTTCGAACACCGGGGAGCTGTTTTTT.

The J gene is TRBJ2-3, the V gene TRBV5-1; tentative D call: TRBD2 (6 bases). From germline, CDR1 is SGHRS and CDR2 YFSETQ. This CDR3 comprises 14 residues. The V and J ends lost 3 bases and 0 bases respectively, with 8 bases between them. This CDR3 reads CASSSAGSTDTQYF. As DNA, the CDR3 is TGCGCCAGCAGCTCCGCGGGGAGCACAGATACGCAGTATTTT.